A single sample gave rise to the 2 T cell receptor beta chains below, sequenced in a study of blood T cell repertoires in COVID-19. Libraries were prepared by immunoSEQ multiplex PCR; TCRdb keeps only in-frame clonotypes and omits some of them. This table holds approximately 150,000 clones, around 84% found once. The sample consisted of peripheral blood. The receptors shown here come from a human donor in a cohort sampled during active COVID-19.

This chain joins TRBV5-1 and TRBJ1-1; D gene ambiguous. Germline-derived CDR1 and CDR2 are SGHRS and YFSETQ. Trimming took off 0 bases at V and 5 bases at J, with 14 bases between the two ends. The CDR3 is 15 residues long. CDR3 nucleotides: TGCGCCAGCAGCTTGGAGGATACCCGGCGGACTGAAGCTTTCTTT. Amino acid sequence: CASSLEDTRRTEAFF.

The chain links TRBV10-3 to TRBJ2-3, with 9 bases matching TRBD1. The CDR3 is made up of 14 amino acids. With V trimmed by 10 bases and J by 3 bases, 8 bases remained unmatched. Germline CDR1 and CDR2: ENHRY and SYGVKD. The chain's CDR3 is CATHQTGGTDTQYF. The CDR3 coding sequence is TGTGCCACCCATCAGACAGGGGGTACAGATACGCAGTATTTT.